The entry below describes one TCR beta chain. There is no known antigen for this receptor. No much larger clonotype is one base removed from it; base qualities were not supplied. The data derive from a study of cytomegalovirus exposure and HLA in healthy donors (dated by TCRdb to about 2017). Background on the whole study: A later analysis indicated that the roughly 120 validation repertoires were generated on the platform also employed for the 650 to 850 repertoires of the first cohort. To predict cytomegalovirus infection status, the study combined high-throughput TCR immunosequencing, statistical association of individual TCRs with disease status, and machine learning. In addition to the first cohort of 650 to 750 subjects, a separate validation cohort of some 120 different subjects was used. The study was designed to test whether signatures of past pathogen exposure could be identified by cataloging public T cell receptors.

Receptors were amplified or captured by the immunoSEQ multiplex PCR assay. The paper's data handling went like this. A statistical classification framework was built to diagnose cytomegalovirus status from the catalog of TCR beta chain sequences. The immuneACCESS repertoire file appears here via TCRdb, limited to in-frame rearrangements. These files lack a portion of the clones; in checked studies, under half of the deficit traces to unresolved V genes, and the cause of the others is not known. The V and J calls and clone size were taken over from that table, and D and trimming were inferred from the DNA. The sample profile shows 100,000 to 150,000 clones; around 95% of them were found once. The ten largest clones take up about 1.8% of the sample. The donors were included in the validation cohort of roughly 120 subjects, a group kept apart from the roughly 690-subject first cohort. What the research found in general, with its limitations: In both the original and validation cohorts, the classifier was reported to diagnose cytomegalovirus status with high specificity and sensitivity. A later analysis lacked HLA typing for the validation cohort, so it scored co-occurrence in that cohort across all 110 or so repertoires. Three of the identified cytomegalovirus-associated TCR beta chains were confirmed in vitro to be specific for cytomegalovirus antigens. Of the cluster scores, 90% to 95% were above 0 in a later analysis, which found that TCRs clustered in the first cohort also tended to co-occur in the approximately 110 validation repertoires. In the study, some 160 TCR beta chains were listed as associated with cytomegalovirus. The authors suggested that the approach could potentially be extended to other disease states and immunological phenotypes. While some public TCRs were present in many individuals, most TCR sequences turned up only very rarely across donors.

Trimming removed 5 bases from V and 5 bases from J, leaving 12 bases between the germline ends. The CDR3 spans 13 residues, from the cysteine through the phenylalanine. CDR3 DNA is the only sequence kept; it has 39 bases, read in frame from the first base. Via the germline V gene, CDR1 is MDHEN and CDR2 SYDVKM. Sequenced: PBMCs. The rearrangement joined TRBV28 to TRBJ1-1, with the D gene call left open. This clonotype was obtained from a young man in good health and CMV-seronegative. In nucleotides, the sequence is TGTGCCAGCAGTACGGCCCGAGGGACTGAAGCTTTCTTT. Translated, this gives CASSTARGTEAFF.